This T cell receptor beta chain originates from a study of T cell responses to AZD1222 COVID-19 vaccine. Profiling relied on immunoSEQ multiplex PCR, and the TCRdb table lists in-frame clones only, not all of them. The sample holds 80,000 to 90,000 clones; about 92% are singletons and the top ten take 2% to 2.5%. V was pared by 2 bases and J by 7 bases, with 9 bases between. This CDR3 spans 13 amino acids. Germline V gives CDR1 MNHEY, CDR2 SVGEGT. The chain couples TRBV6-2 or TRBV6-3 to TRBJ1-5, with no clear D. Sequences were derived from peripheral blood, sampled on day 0 of AZD1222 vaccination. This receptor was obtained from an adult in good health. The DNA of the CDR3 is TGTGCCAGCAGTTACCCTGGGGTACAGCCCCAGCATTTT. Protein: CASSYPGVQPQHF.